In this sample, the clone carrying this T cell receptor beta chain turned up many times. Individuals with ophthalmopathy presented a Clinical Activity Score of at least 3, a NOSPECS grade of at least 4 and a duration under 3 months. The data were obtained in a study of T cells in Graves' hyperthyroidism and ophthalmopathy. Amplified TCR beta CDR3 regions derived from RNA transcripts. First-round RT-PCR with HTBI primers amplified the TCR CDR3 region. TCRdb redid the calling of the multiplex PCR reads with MiXCR, one entry per CDR3 protein. The sample carries approximately 690,000 distinct CDR3 sequences, around 20% recorded once. Germline assignment: CDR1 SNHLY and CDR2 FYNNEI. With 1 base removed from V and 3 bases from J, the gap between germline ends came to 16 bases. CDR3 length: 16 residues.

Source material: blood. The chain recombines TRBV2 with TRBJ2-7; the D gene is possibly TRBD1 (5 bases). The sequence came from a man aged 25-45 years with Graves' ophthalmopathy. DNA for the CDR3: TGTGCCAGCAGTGAAGTGTTTCCGAGACAGCTCTACGAGCAGTACTTC. This codes for CASSEVFPRQLYEQYF. The whole variable domain, remainder taken from reference TRBV2 and TRBJ2-7, is EPEVTQTPSHQVTQMGQEVILRCVPISNHLYFYWYRQILGQKVEFLVSFYNNEISEKSEIFDDQFSVERPDGSNFTLKIRSTKLEDSAMYFCASSEVFPRQLYEQYFGPGTRLTVT.